This T cell receptor (beta chain) originates from a study of blood T cell repertoires in COVID-19. Study background: Sites across the United States, Italy and Spain contributed samples from acute and convalescent COVID-19. PBMCs, B-cell-depleted T cells, or T cells provided the cDNA or gDNA that made up the material.

Per the study methods: Amplification with reference gene primers provided the estimates of nucleated cell counts. Generated by immunoSEQ multiplex PCR, the TCRdb table keeps only in-frame clones and is missing some. Clone size and V and J calls were adopted from that table, with D and trimming inferred from the DNA. Of around 250,000 clones in the sample, around 82% were seen once. Germline V lookup: CDR1 LGHDT, CDR2 YNNKEL (reference sequence). V was pared by 0 bases and J by 0 bases, with 33 bases between. This CDR3 spans 24 amino acids. The sample holds a few counts of this clone. Material: peripheral blood. V and J are TRBV3-1 (or the pseudogene TRBV3-2) and TRBJ2-1; D possibly corresponds to TRBD1 (6 bases). The TCR comes from a man aged 40-49 years with active or convalescent COVID-19. The CDR3 protein is CASSQEKGRKKQGENQSSYNEQFF. DNA of the CDR3: TGTGCCAGCAGCCAAGAAAAAGGAAGAAAAAAACAGGGAGAAAATCAAAGCTCCTACAATGAGCAGTTCTTC.